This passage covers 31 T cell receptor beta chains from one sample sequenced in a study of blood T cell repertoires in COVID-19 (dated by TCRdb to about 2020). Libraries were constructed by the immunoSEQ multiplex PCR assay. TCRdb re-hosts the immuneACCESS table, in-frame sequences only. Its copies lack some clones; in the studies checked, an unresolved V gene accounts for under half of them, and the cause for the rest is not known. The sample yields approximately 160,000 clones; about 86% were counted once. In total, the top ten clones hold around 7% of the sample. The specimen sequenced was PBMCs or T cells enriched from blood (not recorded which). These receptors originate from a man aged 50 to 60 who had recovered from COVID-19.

DNA of the CDR3: TGTGCCAGCAGCTCCTTACTAGCGGGGGGAAAGGTGCAGTTCTTC. Translating gives CASSSLLAGGKVQFF. This chain links TRBV11-2 with TRBJ2-1; 12 bases map to TRBD2. With 4 bases clipped from V and 12 bases from J, the junction kept 10 bases outside the gene matches. Germline values: CDR1 SGHAT, CDR2 FQNNGV. This CDR3 contains 15 residues.

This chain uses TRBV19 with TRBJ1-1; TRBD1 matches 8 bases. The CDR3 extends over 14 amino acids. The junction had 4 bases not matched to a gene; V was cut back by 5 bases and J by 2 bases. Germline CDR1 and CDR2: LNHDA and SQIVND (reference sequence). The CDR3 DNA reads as TGTGCCAGTAGTGACAGGGGAATCAACACTGAAGCTTTCTTT. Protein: CASSDRGINTEAFF.

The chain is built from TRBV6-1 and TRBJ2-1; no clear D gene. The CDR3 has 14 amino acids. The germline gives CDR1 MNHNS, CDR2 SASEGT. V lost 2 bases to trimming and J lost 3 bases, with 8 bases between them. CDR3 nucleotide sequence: TGTGCCAGCAGTGAAAGCTACCTCTACAATGAGCAGTTCTTC. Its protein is CASSESYLYNEQFF.

The CDR3 nucleotides read TGTGCCTGGAGTGTAGGGGACAGCCCCAATGAAAAACTGTTTTTT. It encodes CAWSVGDSPNEKLFF. The V and J genes are TRBV30 and TRBJ1-4; 7 bases match TRBD1. The CDR3 consists of 15 residues. Trimming at V came to 0 bases and at J to 5 bases, leaving 6 bases not matched to a gene. Germline-derived CDR1 and CDR2 are GTSNPN and SVGIG (reference sequence).

In nucleotides, the CDR3 is TGTGCCAGCAGTAGAGAGCGCGGCGATTCACCCCTCCACTTT. It yields the protein CASSRERGDSPLHF. The chain carries TRBV27 and TRBJ1-6, with D unresolved. The ends were cut back, 5 bases at V and 8 bases at J, with 13 bases in the middle. CDR1 is MNHEY and CDR2 is SMNVEV in the germline V gene (reference sequence). This CDR3 region has 14 residues.

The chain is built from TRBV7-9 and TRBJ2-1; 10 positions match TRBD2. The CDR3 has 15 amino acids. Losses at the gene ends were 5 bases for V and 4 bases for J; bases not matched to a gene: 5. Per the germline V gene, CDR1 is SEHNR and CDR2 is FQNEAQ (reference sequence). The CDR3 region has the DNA TGTGCCAGCAGCGTTACTAGCGGGGCATACAATGAGCAGTTCTTC. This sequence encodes CASSVTSGAYNEQFF. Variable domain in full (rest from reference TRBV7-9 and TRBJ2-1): DTGVSQNPRHKITKRGQNVTFRCDPISEHNRLYWYRQTLGQGPEFLTYFQNEAQLEKSRLLSDRFSAERPKGSFSTLEIQRTEQGDSAMYLCASSVTSGAYNEQFFGPGTRLTVL.

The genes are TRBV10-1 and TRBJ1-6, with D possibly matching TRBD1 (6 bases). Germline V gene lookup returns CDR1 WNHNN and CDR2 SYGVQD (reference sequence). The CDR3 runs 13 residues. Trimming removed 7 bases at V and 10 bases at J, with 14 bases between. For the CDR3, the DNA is TGCGCCAGCACAGCGTCAGGGGCATCACCCCTCCACTTT. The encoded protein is CASTASGASPLHF.

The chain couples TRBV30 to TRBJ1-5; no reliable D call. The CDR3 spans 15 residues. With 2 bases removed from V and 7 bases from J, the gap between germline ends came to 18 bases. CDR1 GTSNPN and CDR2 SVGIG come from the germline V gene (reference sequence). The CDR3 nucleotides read TGTGCCTGGAGTCCTCTAGACTCACTCGGACAGCCCCAGCATTTT. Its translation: CAWSPLDSLGQPQHF.

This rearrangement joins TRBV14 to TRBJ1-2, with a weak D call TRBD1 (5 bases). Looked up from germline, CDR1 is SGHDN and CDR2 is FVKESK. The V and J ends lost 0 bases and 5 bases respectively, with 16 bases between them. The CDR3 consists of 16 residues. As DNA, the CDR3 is TGTGCCAGCAGCCAAGAGCGGGACTTCTCATTATATGGCTACACCTTC. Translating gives CASSQERDFSLYGYTF.

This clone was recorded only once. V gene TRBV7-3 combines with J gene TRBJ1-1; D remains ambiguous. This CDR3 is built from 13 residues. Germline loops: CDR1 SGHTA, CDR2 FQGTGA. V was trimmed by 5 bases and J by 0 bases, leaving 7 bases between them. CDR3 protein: CASSAAMNTEAFF. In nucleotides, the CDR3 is TGTGCCAGCAGCGCCGCTATGAACACTGAAGCTTTCTTT.

The chain's CDR3 is CASTLGEGTEAFF. For the CDR3, the DNA is TGCGCCAGCACCCTCGGTGAGGGCACTGAAGCTTTCTTT. This chain joins TRBV5-1 and TRBJ1-1; no clear D gene. The germline V and J ends were trimmed by 6 bases and 4 bases, with 13 bases remaining between them. The germline V gene has CDR1 SGHRS and CDR2 YFSETQ. The CDR3 extends over 13 amino acids.

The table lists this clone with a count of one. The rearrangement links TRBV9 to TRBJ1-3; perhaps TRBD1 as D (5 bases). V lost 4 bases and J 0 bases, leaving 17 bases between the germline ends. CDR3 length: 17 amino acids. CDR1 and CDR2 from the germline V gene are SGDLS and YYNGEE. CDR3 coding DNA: TGTGCCAGCAGCTACGAATGGGGCACCAGCTCTGGAAACACCATATATTTT. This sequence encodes CASSYEWGTSSGNTIYF.

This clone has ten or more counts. The CDR3: CASSYSRGYSNQPQHF. CDR3 nucleotide sequence: TGTGCCAGCAGTTACTCGAGGGGGTATAGCAATCAGCCCCAGCATTTT. The genes are TRBV6-2 or TRBV6-3 and TRBJ1-5; tentatively, D is TRBD1 (6 bases). Trimming removed 0 bases from V and 0 bases from J, with 9 bases in between. The germline V gene has CDR1 MNHEY and CDR2 SVGEGT. CDR3 length: 16 amino acids.

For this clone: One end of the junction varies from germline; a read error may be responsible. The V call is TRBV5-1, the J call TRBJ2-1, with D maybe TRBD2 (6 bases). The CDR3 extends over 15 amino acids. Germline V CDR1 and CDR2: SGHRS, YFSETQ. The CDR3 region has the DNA TGCGCCAGCAGCTTGGGCCCTCCGACTAGTCCGGAGCGGTTCTTC. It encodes CASSLGPPTSPERFF.

In DNA, the CDR3 is TGTGCCAGCAGGATAGCGGGGGCCGGGGAGCTGTTTTTT. This translates into CASRIAGAGELFF. The chain links TRBV12-3 or TRBV12-4 to TRBJ2-2; 9 nucleotides align to TRBD2. CDR3 length equals 13 residues. The J segment lost 6 bases and the V segment lost 6 bases, leaving 2 bases of the junction unmatched.

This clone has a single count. CDR3 nucleotide sequence: TGTGCCAGCAGGAGGCGGGGGGTCACAGATACGCAGTATTTT. Amino acids: CASRRRGVTDTQYF. The V and J genes are TRBV2 and TRBJ2-3, with 8 bases identical to TRBD2. Germline CDR1 SNHLY, CDR2 FYNNEI. The CDR3 consists of 14 residues. Germline trimming cut 6 bases from V and 2 bases from J; bases unmatched to any gene: 4.

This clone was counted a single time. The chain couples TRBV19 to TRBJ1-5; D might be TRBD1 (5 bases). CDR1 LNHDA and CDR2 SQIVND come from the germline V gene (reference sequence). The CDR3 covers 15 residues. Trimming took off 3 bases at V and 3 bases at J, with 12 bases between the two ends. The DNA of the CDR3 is TGTGCCAGTAGTATGGGGCTCGGCTACAATCAGCCCCAGCATTTT. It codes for CASSMGLGYNQPQHF. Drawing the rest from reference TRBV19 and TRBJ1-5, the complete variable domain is DGGITQSPKYLFRKEGQNVTLSCEQNLNHDAMYWYRQDPGQGLRLIYYSQIVNDFQKGDIAEGYSVSREKKESFPLTVTSAQKNPTAFYLCASSMGLGYNQPQHFGDGTRLSIL.

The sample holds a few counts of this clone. This CDR3 is CASSVGPLNEQFF. The CDR3 DNA reads as TGTGCCAGCAGCGTAGGGCCCCTCAATGAGCAGTTCTTC. V usage is TRBV9 and J usage is TRBJ2-1, with D unresolved. CDR1 and CDR2 from the germline V gene are SGDLS and YYNGEE. Trimming pared 0 bases from V and 6 bases from J, leaving 7 bases between. The CDR3 length is 13 residues.

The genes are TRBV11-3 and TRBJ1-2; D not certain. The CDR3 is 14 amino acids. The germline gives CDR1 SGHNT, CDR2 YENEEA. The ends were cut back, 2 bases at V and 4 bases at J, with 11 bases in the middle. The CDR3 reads CASSLNSGTYGYTF. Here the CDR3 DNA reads TGTGCCAGCAGCTTAAATTCAGGCACCTATGGCTACACCTTC. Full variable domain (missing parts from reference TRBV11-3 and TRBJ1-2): EAGVVQSPRYKIIEKKQPVAFWCNPISGHNTLYWYLQNLGQGPELLIRYENEEAVDDSQLPKDRFSAERLKGVDSTLKIQPAELGDSAVYLCASSLNSGTYGYTFGSGTRLTVV.

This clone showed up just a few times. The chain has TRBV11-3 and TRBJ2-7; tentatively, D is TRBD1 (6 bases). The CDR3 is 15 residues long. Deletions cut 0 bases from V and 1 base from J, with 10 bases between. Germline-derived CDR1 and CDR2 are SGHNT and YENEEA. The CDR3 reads CASSLDRGPSYEQYF. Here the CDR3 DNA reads TGTGCCAGCAGCTTAGACAGGGGACCATCCTACGAGCAGTACTTC.

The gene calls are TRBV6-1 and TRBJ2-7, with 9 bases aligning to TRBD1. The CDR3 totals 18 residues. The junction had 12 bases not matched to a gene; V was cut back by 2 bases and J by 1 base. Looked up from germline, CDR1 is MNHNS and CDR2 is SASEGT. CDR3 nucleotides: TGTGCCAGCAGTGAACGGGGCCACGGACAGGGGTTATCCTACGAGCAGTACTTC. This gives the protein CASSERGHGQGLSYEQYF.

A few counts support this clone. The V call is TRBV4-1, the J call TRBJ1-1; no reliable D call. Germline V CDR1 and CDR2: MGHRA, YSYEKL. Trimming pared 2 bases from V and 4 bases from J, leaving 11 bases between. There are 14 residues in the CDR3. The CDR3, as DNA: TGCGCCAGCAGCCAAAGTCACGGGGTCACTGAAGCTTTCTTT. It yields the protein CASSQSHGVTEAFF.

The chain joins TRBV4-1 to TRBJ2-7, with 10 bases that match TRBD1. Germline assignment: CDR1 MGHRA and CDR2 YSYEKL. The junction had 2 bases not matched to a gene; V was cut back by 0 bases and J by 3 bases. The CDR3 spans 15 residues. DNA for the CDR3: TGCGCCAGCAGCCAAGATTGGACAGGGGGCTACGAGCAGTACTTC. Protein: CASSQDWTGGYEQYF.

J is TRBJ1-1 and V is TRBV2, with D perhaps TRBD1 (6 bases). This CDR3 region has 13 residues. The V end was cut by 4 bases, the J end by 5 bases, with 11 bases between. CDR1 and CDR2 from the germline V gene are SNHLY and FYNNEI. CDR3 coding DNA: TGTGCCAGCAGTGGAATGGGGGCGACTGAAGCTTTCTTT. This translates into CASSGMGATEAFF.

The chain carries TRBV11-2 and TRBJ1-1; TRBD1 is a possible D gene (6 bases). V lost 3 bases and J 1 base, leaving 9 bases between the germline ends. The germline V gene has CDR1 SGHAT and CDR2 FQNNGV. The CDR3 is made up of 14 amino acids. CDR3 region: CASSLGARNTEAFF. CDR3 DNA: TGTGCCAGCAGCTTGGGGGCCAGGAACACTGAAGCTTTCTTT.

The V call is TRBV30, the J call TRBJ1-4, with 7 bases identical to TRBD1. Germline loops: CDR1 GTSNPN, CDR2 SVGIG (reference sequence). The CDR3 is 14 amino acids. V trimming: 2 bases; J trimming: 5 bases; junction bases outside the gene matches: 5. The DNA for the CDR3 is TGTGCCTGGAGTTATACAGGGGCAAATGAAAAACTGTTTTTT. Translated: CAWSYTGANEKLFF.

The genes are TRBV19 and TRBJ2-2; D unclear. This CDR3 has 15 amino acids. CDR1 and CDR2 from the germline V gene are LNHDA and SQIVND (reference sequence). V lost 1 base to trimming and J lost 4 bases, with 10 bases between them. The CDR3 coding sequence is TGTGCCAGTAGTATAGGTGTCAGATCCACCGGGGAGCTGTTTTTT. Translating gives CASSIGVRSTGELFF.

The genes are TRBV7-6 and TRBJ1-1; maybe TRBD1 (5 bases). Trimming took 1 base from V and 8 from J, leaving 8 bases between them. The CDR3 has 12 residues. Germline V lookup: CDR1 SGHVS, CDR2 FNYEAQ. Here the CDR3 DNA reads TGTGCCAGCAGCTTAGAAGGACACGAAGCTTTCTTT. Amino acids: CASSLEGHEAFF.

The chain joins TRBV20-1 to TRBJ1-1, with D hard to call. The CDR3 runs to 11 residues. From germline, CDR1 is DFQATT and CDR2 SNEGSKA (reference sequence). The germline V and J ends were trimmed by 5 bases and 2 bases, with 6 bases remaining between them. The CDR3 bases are TGCAGTGCTCTCTATAACACTGAAGCTTTCTTT. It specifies CSALYNTEAFF.

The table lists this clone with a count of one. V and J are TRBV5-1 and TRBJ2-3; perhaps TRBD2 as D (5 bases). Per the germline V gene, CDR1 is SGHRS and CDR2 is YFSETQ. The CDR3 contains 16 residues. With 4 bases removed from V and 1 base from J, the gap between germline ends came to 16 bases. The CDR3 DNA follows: TGCGCCAGCAGCCCGGAGAGCGGTTCCCGCACAGATACGCAGTATTTT. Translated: CASSPESGSRTDTQYF. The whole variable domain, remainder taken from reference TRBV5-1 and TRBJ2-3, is KAGVTQTPRYLIKTRGQQVTLSCSPISGHRSVSWYQQTPGQGLQFLFEYFSETQRNKGNFPGRFSGRQFSNSRSEMNVSTLELGDSALYLCASSPESGSRTDTQYFGPGTRLTVL.

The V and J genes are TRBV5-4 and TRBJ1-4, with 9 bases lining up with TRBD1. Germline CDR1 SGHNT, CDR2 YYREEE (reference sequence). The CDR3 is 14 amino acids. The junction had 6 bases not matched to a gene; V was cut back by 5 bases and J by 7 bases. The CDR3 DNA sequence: TGTGCCAGCAGTACCGGGACAGGGATTGAAAAACTGTTTTTT. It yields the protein CASSTGTGIEKLFF.